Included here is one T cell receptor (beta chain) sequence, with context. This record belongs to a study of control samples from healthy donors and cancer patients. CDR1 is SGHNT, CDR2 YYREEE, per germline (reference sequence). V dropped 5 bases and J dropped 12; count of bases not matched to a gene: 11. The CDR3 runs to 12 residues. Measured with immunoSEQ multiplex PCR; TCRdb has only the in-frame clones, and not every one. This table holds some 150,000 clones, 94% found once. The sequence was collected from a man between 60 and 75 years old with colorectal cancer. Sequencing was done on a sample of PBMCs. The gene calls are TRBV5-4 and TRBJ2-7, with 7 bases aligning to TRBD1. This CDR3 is CASRDGQDRWYF. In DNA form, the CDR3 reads TGTGCCAGCAGGGATGGACAGGACCGATGGTACTTC.